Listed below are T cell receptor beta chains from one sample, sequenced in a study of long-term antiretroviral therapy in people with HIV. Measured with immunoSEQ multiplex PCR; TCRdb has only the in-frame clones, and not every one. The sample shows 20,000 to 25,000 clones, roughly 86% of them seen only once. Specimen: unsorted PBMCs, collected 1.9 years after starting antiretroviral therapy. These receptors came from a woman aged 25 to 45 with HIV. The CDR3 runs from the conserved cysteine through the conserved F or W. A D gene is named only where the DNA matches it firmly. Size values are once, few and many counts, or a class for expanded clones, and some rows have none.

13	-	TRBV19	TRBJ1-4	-	TGTGCCAGTAGTATTAGGCAGTATGAAAAACTGTTTTTT	CASSIRQYEKLFF
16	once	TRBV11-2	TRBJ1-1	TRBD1	TGTGCCAGCAGCTCCGGGACAGGGAAATGGAGCACTGAAGCTTTCTTT	CASSSGTGKWSTEAFF
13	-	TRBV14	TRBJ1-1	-	TGTGCCAGCAGCCAGGGGCTGGACACTGAAGCTTTCTTT	CASSQGLDTEAFF
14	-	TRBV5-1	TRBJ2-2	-	TGCGCCAGCGGGCGGGCAGGTTCTACCGGGGAGCTGTTTTTT	CASGRAGSTGELFF
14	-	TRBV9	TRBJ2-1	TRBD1	TGTGCCAGCAGCGTAGGGACAGGAATCGCTGAGCAGTTCTTC	CASSVGTGIAEQFF
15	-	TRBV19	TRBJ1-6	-	TGTGCCAGTAGTATAGATCTGGGAGAATATTCACCCCTCCACTTT	CASSIDLGEYSPLHF
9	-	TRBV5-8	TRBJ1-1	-	TGTGCCAGCAGCCACCCCTACTTCTTT	CASSHPYFF
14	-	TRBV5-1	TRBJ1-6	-	TGCGCCAGCAGCTTGTCAGGGGCGAATTCACCCCTCCACTTT	CASSLSGANSPLHF
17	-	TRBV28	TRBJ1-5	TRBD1	TGTGCCAGCAGTTACGGGACAGGGGGCAAAGGCAATCAGCCCCAGCATTTT	CASSYGTGGKGNQPQHF
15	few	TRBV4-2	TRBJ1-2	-	TGTGCCAGCAGCCAACCCCAGGGAGGGTCCTATGGCTACACCTTC	CASSQPQGGSYGYTF
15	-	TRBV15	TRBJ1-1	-	TGTGCCACCAGCAGAGACGTACTAATAGCCGCTGAAGCTTTCTTT	CATSRDVLIAAEAFF
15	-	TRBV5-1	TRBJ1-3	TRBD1	TGCGCCAGCAGCTTTCTTCAGGGGGCTGGAAACACCATATATTTT	CASSFLQGAGNTIYF
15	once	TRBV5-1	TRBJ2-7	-	TGCGCCAGCAGCTTGGGAGTCAGTCCAGGCGACGAGCAGTACTTC	CASSLGVSPGDEQYF
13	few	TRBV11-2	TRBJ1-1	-	TGTGCCAGCAGCGCAAACATGAACACTGAAGCTTTCTTT	CASSANMNTEAFF
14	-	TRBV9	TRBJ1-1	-	TGTGCCAGCAGCGTAGAGTTGGGGGGCACTGAAGCTTTCTTT	CASSVELGGTEAFF
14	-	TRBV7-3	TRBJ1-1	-	TGTGCCAGCAGCTTATGGGGACTGAACACTGAAGCTTTCTTT	CASSLWGLNTEAFF
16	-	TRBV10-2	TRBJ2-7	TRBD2	TGCGCCAGCAGTGAGGGGGGGACTAGCGGGGGCTACGAGCAGTACTTC	CASSEGGTSGGYEQYF
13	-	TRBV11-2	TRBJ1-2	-	TGTGCCAGCGGCCAACCACCTTCATATGGCTACACCTTC	CASGQPPSYGYTF
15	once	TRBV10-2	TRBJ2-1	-	TGCGCCAGCAGGGAGGGCCAGGCGGCCTACAATGAGCAGTTCTTC	CASREGQAAYNEQFF
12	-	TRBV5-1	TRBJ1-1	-	TGCGCCAGCAGTCTCCAGAACACTGAAGCTTTCTTT	CASSLQNTEAFF
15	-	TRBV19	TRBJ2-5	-	TGTGCCAGTAGTATAGGACCGGGAAGCCAAGAGACCCAGTACTTC	CASSIGPGSQETQYF
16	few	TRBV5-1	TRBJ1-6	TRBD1	TGCGCCAGCAGCCTAATCCGACAGGGCGAGGATTCACCCCTCCACTTT	CASSLIRQGEDSPLHF
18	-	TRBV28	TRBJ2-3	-	TGTGCCAGCAGTCGATTAGGGAGAACTGCAAGGTGGACAGATACGCAGTATTTT	CASSRLGRTARWTDTQYF
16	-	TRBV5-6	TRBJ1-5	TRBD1	TGTGCCAGCAGCTTGAACACGGGACAGGGGCATCAGCCCCAGCATTTT	CASSLNTGQGHQPQHF
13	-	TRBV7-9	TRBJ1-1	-	TGTGCCAGCAGCCTAGGGGGGGGCACTGAAGCTTTCTTT	CASSLGGGTEAFF
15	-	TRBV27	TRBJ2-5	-	TGTGCCAGCAGTCCCCCGGGACATACCCTTGGGGCCCAGTACTTC	CASSPPGHTLGAQYF
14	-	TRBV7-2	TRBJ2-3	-	TGTGCCAGCAGCTTAACAGGATTCTCAGATACGCAGTATTTT	CASSLTGFSDTQYF
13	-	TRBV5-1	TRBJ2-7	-	TGCGCCAGCAGCTTGGACGTAGGCTACGAGCAGTACTTC	CASSLDVGYEQYF
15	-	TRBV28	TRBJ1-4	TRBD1	TGTGCCAGCACCCCTCGCGGGACAGGGAATGAAAAACTGTTTTTT	CASTPRGTGNEKLFF
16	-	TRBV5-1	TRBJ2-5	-	TGCGCCAGCAGCGCATCCTCGACTGAAAACCAAGAGACCCAGTACTTC	CASSASSTENQETQYF
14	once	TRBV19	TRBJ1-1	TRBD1	TGTGCCAGTAAACGAACCGGGACAGGGACTGAAGCTTTCTTT	CASKRTGTGTEAFF
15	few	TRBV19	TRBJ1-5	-	TGTGCCAGTACCCATGCGTCACTCGTCAATCAGCCCCAGCATTTT	CASTHASLVNQPQHF
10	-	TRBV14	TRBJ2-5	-	TGTGCCAACTCTCAAGAGACCCAGTACTTC	CANSQETQYF
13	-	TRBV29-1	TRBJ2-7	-	TGCAGCGTTGTTGACAGGAGCTCCTACGAGCAGTACTTC	CSVVDRSSYEQYF
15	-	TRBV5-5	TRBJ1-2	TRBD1	TGTGCCAGCAGCTTGGTGCGACAGGGGACTTTTGGCTACACCTTC	CASSLVRQGTFGYTF
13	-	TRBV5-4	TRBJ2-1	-	TGTGCCAGCAGCTGGGGACTTTTCGATGAGCAGTTCTTC	CASSWGLFDEQFF
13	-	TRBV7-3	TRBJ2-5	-	TGTGCCAGCAGCTTAGTTAGAGAAGAGACCCAGTACTTC	CASSLVREETQYF
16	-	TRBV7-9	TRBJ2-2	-	TGTGCCAGCAGCTTAGGATATCAAGTGAACACCGGGGAGCTGTTTTTT	CASSLGYQVNTGELFF
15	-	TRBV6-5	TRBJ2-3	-	TGTGCCAGCAGATTAGGGGTTTCAGGCACAGATACGCAGTATTTT	CASRLGVSGTDTQYF
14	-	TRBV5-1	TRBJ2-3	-	TGCGCCAGCAGCCGGACACAGACCACAGATACGCAGTATTTT	CASSRTQTTDTQYF
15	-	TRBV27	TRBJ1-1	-	TGTGCCAGCAGTTCACAAATAGGGATGAACACTGAAGCTTTCTTT	CASSSQIGMNTEAFF
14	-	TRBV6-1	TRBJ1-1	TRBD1	TGTGCCAGCAGTAAAAAAGACAGGGGCACTGAAGCTTTCTTT	CASSKKDRGTEAFF
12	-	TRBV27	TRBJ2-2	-	TGTGCCAGCAGCGGGGCAACCGGGGAGCTGTTTTTT	CASSGATGELFF
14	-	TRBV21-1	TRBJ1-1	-	TGTGCCAGCAGCAAATGGGCGGGGAACACTGAAGCTTTCTTT	CASSKWAGNTEAFF
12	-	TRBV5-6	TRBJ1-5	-	TGTGCCAGCAGCGGGAGGGCCCAGCCCCAGCATTTT	CASSGRAQPQHF
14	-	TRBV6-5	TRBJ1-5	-	TGTGCCAGCAGTCGGACATCTAGCAATCAGCCCCAGCATTTT	CASSRTSSNQPQHF